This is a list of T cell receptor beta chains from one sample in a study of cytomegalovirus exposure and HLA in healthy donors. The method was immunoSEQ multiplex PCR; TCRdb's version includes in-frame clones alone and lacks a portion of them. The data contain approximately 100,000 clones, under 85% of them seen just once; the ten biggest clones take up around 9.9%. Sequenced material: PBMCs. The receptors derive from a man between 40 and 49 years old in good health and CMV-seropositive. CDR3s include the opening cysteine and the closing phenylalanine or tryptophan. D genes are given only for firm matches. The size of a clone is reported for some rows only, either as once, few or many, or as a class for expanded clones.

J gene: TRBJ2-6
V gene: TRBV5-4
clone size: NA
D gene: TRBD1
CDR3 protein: CASSLTGGDSGANVLTF
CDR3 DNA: TGTGCCAGCAGCCTTACAGGGGGTGACTCTGGGGCCAACGTCCTGACTTTC

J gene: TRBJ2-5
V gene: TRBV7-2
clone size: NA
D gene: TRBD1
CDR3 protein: CASSLEGGQKTQYF
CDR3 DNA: TGTGCCAGCAGCTTAGAAGGGGGCCAAAAGACCCAGTACTTC

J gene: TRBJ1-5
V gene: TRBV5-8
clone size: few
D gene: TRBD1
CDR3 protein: CASSLGGAGNQPQHF
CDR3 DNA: TGTGCCAGCAGCTTAGGGGGCGCCGGCAATCAGCCCCAGCATTTT

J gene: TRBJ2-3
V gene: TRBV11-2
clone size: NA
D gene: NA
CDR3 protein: CASSLGTGRDTQYF
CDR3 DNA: TGTGCCAGCAGCTTAGGTACAGGGAGAGATACGCAGTATTTT

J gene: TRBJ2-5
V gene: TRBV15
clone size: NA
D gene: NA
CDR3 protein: CATKNRPGQETQYF
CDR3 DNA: TGTGCCACGAAAAACCGGCCAGGCCAAGAGACCCAGTACTTC

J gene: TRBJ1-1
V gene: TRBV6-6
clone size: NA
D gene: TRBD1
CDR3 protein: CASRDSWNTEAFF
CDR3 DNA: TGTGCCAGCCGGGACAGCTGGAACACTGAAGCTTTCTTT

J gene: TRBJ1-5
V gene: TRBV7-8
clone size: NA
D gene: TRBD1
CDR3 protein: CASSLGQGAGQPQHF
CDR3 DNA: TGTGCCAGCAGCTTAGGGCAGGGGGCAGGTCAGCCCCAGCATTTT

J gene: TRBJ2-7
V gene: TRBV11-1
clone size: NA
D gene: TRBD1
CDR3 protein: CATRRDRPYEQYF
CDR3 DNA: TGTGCCACCCGGAGGGACAGGCCCTACGAGCAGTACTTC

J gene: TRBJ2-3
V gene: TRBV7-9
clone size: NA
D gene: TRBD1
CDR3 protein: CASSSRDRADTQYF
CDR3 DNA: TGTGCCAGCAGCTCTAGAGACAGGGCAGATACGCAGTATTTT

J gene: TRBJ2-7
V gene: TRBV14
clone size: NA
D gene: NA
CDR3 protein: CASSQDLLGFDEQYF
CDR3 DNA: TGTGCCAGCAGCCAAGATCTTCTCGGGTTTGACGAGCAGTACTTC

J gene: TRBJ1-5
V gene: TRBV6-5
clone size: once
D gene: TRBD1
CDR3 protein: CASSFDRGYQPQHF
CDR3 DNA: TGTGCCAGCAGTTTCGACAGGGGATATCAGCCCCAGCATTTT

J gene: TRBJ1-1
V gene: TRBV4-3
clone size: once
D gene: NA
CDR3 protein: CASSPGSGSSTEAFF
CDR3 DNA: TGCGCCAGCAGCCCCGGTTCGGGTTCTAGCACTGAAGCTTTCTTT

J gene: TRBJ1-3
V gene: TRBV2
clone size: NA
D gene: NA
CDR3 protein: CASQLTPTSGNTIYF
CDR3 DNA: TGTGCCAGCCAACTGACACCAACTTCTGGAAACACCATATATTTT

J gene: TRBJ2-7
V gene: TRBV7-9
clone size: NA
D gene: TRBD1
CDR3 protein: CASSTGQGGAYEQYF
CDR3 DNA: TGTGCCAGCAGCACGGGACAGGGGGGGGCCTACGAGCAGTACTTC

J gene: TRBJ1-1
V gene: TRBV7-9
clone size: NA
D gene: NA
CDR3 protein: CASSLWADTEAFF
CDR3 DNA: TGTGCCAGCAGCTTATGGGCAGATACTGAAGCTTTCTTT

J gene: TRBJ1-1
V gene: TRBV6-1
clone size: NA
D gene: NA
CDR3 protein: CATDESEGSGAEAFF
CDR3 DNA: TGTGCCACCGATGAGAGTGAGGGCAGCGGGGCTGAAGCTTTCTTT

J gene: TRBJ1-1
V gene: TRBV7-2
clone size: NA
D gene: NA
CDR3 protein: CASSLDRGNTEAFF
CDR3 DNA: TGTGCCAGCAGCCTGGACAGAGGTAACACTGAAGCTTTCTTT

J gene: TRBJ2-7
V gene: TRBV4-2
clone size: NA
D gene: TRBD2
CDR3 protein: CASSPSGLAGPYEQYF
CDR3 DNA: TGTGCCAGCAGCCCCTCGGGACTAGCGGGCCCCTACGAGCAGTACTTC

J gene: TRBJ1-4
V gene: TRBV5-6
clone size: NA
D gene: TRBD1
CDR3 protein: CASSLQGGPTNEKLFF
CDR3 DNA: TGTGCCAGCAGTCTCCAAGGGGGCCCAACTAATGAAAAACTGTTTTTT

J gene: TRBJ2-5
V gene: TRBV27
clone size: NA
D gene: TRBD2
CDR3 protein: CASSLPMRLAEQETQYF
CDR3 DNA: TGTGCCAGCAGTCTCCCAATGCGACTAGCAGAACAAGAGACCCAGTACTTC

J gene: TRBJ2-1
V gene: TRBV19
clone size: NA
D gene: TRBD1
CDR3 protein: CASSVPGQGDHEQFF
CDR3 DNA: TGTGCCAGTAGTGTGCCGGGACAGGGGGACCATGAGCAGTTCTTC

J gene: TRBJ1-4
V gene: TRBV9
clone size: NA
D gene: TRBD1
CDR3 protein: CASSGTGLREEKLFF
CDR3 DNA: TGTGCCAGCAGCGGGACAGGATTGAGGGAGGAAAAACTGTTTTTT

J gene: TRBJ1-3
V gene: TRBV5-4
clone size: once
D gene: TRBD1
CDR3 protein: CASSSGTDISGNTIYF
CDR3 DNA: TGTGCCAGCAGCTCTGGGACAGACATCTCTGGAAACACCATATATTTT

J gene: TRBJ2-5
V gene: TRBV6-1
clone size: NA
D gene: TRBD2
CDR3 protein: CASSPAGGSLETQYF
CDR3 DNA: TGTGCCAGCAGTCCAGCGGGGGGTAGCCTAGAGACCCAGTACTTC

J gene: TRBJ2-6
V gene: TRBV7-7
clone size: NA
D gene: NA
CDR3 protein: CASSPEAWGGTTNVLTF
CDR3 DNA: TGTGCTAGCAGCCCCGAGGCGTGGGGGGGCACCACCAACGTCCTGACTTTC

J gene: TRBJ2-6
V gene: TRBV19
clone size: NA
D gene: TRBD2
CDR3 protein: CASSFPGLAGGFTSGANVLTF
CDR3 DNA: TGTGCCAGTAGTTTTCCCGGACTAGCGGGGGGGTTTACATCTGGGGCCAACGTCCTGACTTTC

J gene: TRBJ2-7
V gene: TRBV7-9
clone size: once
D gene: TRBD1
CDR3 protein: CASSQDRFSSYEQYF
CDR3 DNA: TGTGCCAGCAGCCAGGACAGGTTTAGCTCCTACGAGCAGTACTTC

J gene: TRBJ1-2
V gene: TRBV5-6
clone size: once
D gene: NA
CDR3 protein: CASSLYGGGTLSGYTF
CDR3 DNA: TGTGCCAGCAGCTTGTATGGTGGGGGCACTCTAAGTGGCTACACCTTC

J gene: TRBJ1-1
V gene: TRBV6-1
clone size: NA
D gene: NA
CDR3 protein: CASSSGQNTEAFF
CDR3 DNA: TGTGCCAGCAGCTCCGGACAGAACACTGAAGCTTTCTTT

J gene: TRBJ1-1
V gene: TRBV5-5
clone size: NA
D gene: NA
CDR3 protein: CASTVPGLRNTEAFF
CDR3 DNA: TGTGCCAGCACCGTCCCGGGACTTAGGAACACTGAAGCTTTCTTT

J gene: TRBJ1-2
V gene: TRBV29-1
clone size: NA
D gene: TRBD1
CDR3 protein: CSVEAWDRDGYTF
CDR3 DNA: TGCAGCGTTGAAGCATGGGACAGGGATGGCTACACCTTC

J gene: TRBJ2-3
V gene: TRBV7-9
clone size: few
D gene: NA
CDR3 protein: CSSSFPRDTQYF
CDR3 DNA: TGTTCCAGCAGCTTTCCCCGAGATACGCAGTATTTT

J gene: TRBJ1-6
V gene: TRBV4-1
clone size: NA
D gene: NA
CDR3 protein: CASSQHRQLNSPLHF
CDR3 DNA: TGCGCCAGCAGCCAGCACCGACAGCTAAATTCACCCCTCCACTTT

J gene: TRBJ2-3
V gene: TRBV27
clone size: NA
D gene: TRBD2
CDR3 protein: CASSWTSGADTQYF
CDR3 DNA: TGTGCCAGCAGTTGGACTAGCGGGGCGGATACGCAGTATTTT

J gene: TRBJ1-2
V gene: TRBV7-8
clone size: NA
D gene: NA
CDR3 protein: CATRATLSTDGYTF
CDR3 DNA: TGTGCCACCCGCGCCACCCTTTCAACAGATGGCTACACCTTC

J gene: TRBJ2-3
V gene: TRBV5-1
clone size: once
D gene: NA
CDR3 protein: CASSLGRGGTDTQYF
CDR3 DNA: TGCGCCAGCAGCTTGGGCAGGGGGGGCACAGATACGCAGTATTTT

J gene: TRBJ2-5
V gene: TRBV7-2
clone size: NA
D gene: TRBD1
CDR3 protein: CASSLVMGTGETQYF
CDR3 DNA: TGTGCCAGCAGCTTAGTCATGGGGACAGGGGAGACCCAGTACTTC

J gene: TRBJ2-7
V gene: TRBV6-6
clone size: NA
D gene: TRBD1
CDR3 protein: CASSYSRTGAYEQYF
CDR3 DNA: TGTGCCAGCAGTTACTCGAGGACAGGGGCTTACGAGCAGTACTTC

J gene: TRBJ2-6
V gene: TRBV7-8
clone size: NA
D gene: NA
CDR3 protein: CASSWGGGQGANVLTF
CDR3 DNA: TGTGCCAGCAGCTGGGGAGGGGGGCAGGGGGCCAACGTCCTGACTTTC

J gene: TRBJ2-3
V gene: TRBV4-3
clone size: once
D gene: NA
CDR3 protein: CASSQDQGFTDTQYF
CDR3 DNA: TGCGCCAGCAGCCAAGATCAGGGTTTCACAGATACGCAGTATTTT

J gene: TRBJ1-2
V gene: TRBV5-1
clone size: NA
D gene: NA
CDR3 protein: CASSLVMDRNYGYTF
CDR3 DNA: TGCGCCAGCAGCTTGGTTATGGACAGAAACTATGGCTACACCTTC

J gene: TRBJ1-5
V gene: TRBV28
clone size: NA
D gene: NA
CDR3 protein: CAARTEPNQPQHF
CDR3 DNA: TGTGCCGCCAGGACAGAGCCGAATCAGCCCCAGCATTTT

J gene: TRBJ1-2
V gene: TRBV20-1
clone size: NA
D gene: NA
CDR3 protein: CSDGAPGYTF
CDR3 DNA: TGCAGTGATGGGGCGCCTGGCTACACCTTC

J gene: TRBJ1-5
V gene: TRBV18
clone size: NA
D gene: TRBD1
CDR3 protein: CASSPTPGQGNQPQHF
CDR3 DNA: TGTGCCAGCTCACCGACACCAGGACAGGGGAATCAGCCCCAGCATTTT

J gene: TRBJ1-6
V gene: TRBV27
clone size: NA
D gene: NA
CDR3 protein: CASSTGLYNSPLHF
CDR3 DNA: TGTGCCAGCTCCACCGGACTATATAATTCACCCCTCCACTTT

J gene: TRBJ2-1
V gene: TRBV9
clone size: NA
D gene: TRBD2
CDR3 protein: CASSVGTSGVDEQFF
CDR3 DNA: TGTGCCAGCAGCGTAGGGACTAGCGGGGTCGATGAGCAGTTCTTC

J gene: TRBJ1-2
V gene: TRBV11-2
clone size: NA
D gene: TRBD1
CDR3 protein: CASSRDRGYGYTF
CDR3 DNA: TGTGCCAGCAGCCGCGACAGGGGATATGGCTACACCTTC

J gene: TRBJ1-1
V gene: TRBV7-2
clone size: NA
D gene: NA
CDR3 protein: CASSLSGGFNPEAFF
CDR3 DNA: TGTGCCAGCAGCTTATCGGGGGGCTTTAATCCTGAAGCTTTCTTT

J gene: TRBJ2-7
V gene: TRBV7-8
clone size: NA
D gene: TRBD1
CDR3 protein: CASSPGTGMGEQYF
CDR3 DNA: TGTGCCAGCAGCCCCGGGACAGGGATGGGCGAGCAGTACTTC

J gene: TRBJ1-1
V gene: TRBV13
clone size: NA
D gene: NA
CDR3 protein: CASSLTSGGTEAFF
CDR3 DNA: TGTGCCAGCAGCTTAACTAGTGGGGGGACTGAAGCTTTCTTT

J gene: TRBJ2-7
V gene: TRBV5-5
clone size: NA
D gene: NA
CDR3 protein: CASSLGPFGEVEQYF
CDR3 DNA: TGTGCCAGCAGCCTAGGACCCTTTGGGGAGGTCGAGCAGTACTTC

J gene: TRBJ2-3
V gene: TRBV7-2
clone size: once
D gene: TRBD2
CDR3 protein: CASSLVAGGSDTQYF
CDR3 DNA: TGTGCCAGCAGCTTAGTCGCGGGGGGCTCGGATACGCAGTATTTT

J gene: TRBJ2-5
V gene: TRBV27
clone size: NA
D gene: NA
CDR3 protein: CASSPRGKWETQYF
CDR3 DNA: TGTGCCAGCAGTCCACGGGGGAAATGGGAGACCCAGTACTTC

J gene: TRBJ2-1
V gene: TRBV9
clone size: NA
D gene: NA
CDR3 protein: CASSVDPQGGVRNEQFF
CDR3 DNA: TGTGCCAGCAGCGTAGATCCCCAGGGGGGAGTCCGCAATGAGCAGTTCTTC

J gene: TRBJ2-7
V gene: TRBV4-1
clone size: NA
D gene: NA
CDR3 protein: CASSQGQGTYEQYF
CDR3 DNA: TGCGCCAGCAGCCAAGGCCAGGGTACCTACGAGCAGTACTTC

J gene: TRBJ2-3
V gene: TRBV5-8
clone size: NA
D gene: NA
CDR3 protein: CASSLIPQVGDTQYF
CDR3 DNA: TGTGCCAGCAGCTTGATCCCACAGGTCGGAGATACGCAGTATTTT